Shown below are 23 T cell receptor beta chains from a single sample sequenced in a study of T cell clonotyping in hematopoietic cell transplantation. Time point defined: recipient sample about 28 days before transplant, after cytoreduction. Repertoires were generated with immunoSEQ multiplex PCR, while TCRdb's copy carries only in-frame clones and drops some. The data hold some 16,000 clones, with 85% to 95% observed a single time. The sample was peripheral blood mononuclear cells, taken before stem cell transplant. The receptor set was obtained from a young man with biphenotypic leukemia. Some clones in this sample may be carry-over from other donors' samples.

V and J are TRBV5-1 and TRBJ2-3; TRBD2 aligns across 7 bases. V lost 0 bases and J lost 6; bases outside the gene matches: 10. Looked up from germline, CDR1 is SGHRS and CDR2 is YFSETQ. CDR3 length equals 16 residues. The CDR3 region is CASSLASSGDGDTQYF. The DNA for the CDR3 is TGCGCCAGCAGCTTGGCCTCTAGCGGAGACGGGGATACGCAGTATTTT. Full variable domain (remainder filled in from reference TRBV5-1 and TRBJ2-3): KAGVTQTPRYLIKTRGQQVTLSCSPISGHRSVSWYQQTPGQGLQFLFEYFSETQRNKGNFPGRFSGRQFSNSRSEMNVSTLELGDSALYLCASSLASSGDGDTQYFGPGTRLTVL.

The chain links TRBV30 to TRBJ1-2; no clear D gene. V gave up 2 bases and J gave up 4 bases, with 11 bases separating them. Germline V gene data show CDR1 as GTSNPN and CDR2 as SVGIG (reference sequence). This CDR3 has 13 amino acids. CDR3 sequence reads: CAWSRGTPYGYTF. CDR3 DNA sequence: TGTGCCTGGAGTAGAGGCACACCCTATGGCTACACCTTC. Full variable domain (remainder filled in from reference TRBV30 and TRBJ1-2): SQTIHQWPATLVQPVGSPLSLECTVEGTSNPNLYWYRQAAGRGLQLLFYSVGIGQISSEVPQNLSASRPQDRQFILSSKKLLLSDSGFYLCAWSRGTPYGYTFGSGTRLTVV.

The chain couples TRBV25-1 to TRBJ2-7; D remains ambiguous. This CDR3 spans 14 amino acids. The V and J ends lost 0 bases and 5 bases respectively, with 11 bases between them. Germline-derived CDR1 and CDR2 are MGHDK and SYGVNS. The CDR3 protein is CASSEYFNRNEQYF. DNA for the CDR3: TGTGCCAGCAGTGAATATTTTAATAGGAACGAGCAGTACTTC.

The chain joins TRBV7-2 to TRBJ2-2, with unresolved D. Germline CDR1 SGHTA, CDR2 FQGNSA. This CDR3 region has 14 residues. The V end was cut by 0 bases, the J end by 2 bases, with 4 bases between. The CDR3 nucleotides read TGTGCCAGCAGCTTAGCCCAAAACACCGGGGAGCTGTTTTTT. Translation: CASSLAQNTGELFF. Based on the CDR3 plus reference TRBV7-2 and TRBJ2-2, the full variable domain is GAGVSQSPSNKVTEKGKDVELRCDPISGHTALYWYRQSLGQGLEFLIYFQGNSAPDKSGLPSDRFSAERTGGSVSTLTIQRTQQEDSAVYLCASSLAQNTGELFFGEGSRLTVL.

V and J are TRBV5-4 and TRBJ2-3; TRBD2 agrees at 12 bases. CDR1 SGHNT and CDR2 YYREEE come from the germline V gene (reference sequence). The CDR3 covers 17 residues. The V and J ends lost 4 bases and 2 bases, in that order; junction bases with no gene match: 8. The CDR3 nucleotides read TGTGCCAGCAGCGGAACTAGCGGGGGGCAGTACACAGATACGCAGTATTTT. Its translation: CASSGTSGGQYTDTQYF.

This clone was detected only once. The V and J genes are TRBV6-5 and TRBJ1-4; TRBD1 might be the D (6 bases). The V end lost 0 bases, the J end lost 6 bases, and 11 bases lay between the germline ends. Germline lookup yields CDR1 MNHEY and CDR2 SVGAGI. The CDR3 runs to 15 residues. The CDR3 nucleotides read TGTGCCAGCAGTTACTCGACGGGGGGCGATGAAAAACTGTTTTTT. Its protein is CASSYSTGGDEKLFF.

The chain combines TRBV28 with TRBJ2-7; D is unresolved. The CDR3 runs 12 residues. The ends were cut back, 4 bases at V and 6 bases at J, with 10 bases in the middle. CDR1 and CDR2 from the germline V gene are MDHEN and SYDVKM. CDR3 DNA: TGTGCCAGCAGTTCCCCGCGTAGCGAGCAGTACTTC. Its protein product is CASSSPRSEQYF.

The V and J genes are TRBV5-4 and TRBJ2-7, with 7 bases that match TRBD1. Trimming took 0 bases from V and 6 from J; bases not matched to a gene: 6. This CDR3 contains 14 residues. Looked up from germline, CDR1 is SGHNT and CDR2 is YYREEE (reference sequence). The CDR3 spells CASSLGDRVGEQYF. The CDR3 coding sequence is TGTGCCAGCAGCTTGGGTGACAGGGTAGGCGAGCAGTACTTC.

V and J are TRBV2 and TRBJ2-7, with unresolved D. Germline values: CDR1 SNHLY, CDR2 FYNNEI. Deletions cut 7 bases from V and 4 bases from J, with 11 bases between. The CDR3 is 12 amino acids. CDR3 region: CASKVGVYEQYF. In DNA, the CDR3 is TGTGCCAGCAAGGTTGGGGTATACGAGCAGTACTTC. The variable domain in full, with the rest retrieved from reference TRBV2 and TRBJ2-7, is EPEVTQTPSHQVTQMGQEVILRCVPISNHLYFYWYRQILGQKVEFLVSFYNNEISEKSEIFDDQFSVERPDGSNFTLKIRSTKLEDSAMYFCASKVGVYEQYFGPGTRLTVT.

The J gene is TRBJ1-1, the V gene TRBV27; D is unresolved. The V and J ends lost 8 bases and 1 base respectively, with 11 bases between them. Germline V gene data show CDR1 as MNHEY and CDR2 as SMNVEV (reference sequence). CDR3 length: 13 amino acids. This chain's CDR3 is CASGPGWNTEAFF. CDR3 sequence (DNA): TGTGCCAGCGGCCCCGGTTGGAACACTGAAGCTTTCTTT.

In its sample, this clone was seen once. CDR3 sequence: CASSLVGGWRETDTQYF. Written as DNA, the CDR3 is TGTGCCAGCAGCTTAGTCGGGGGGTGGAGGGAAACAGATACGCAGTATTTT. This sequence joins TRBV7-8 and TRBJ2-3; 7 nucleotides line up with TRBD2. V gave up 1 base and J gave up 3 bases; unmatched junction bases: 10. CDR3 length: 17 residues. The germline gives CDR1 SGHVS, CDR2 FQNEAQ.

The chain is built from TRBV4-3 and TRBJ2-2; 9 positions match TRBD2. CDR1 LGHNA and CDR2 YSLEER come from the germline V gene. This CDR3 spans 17 amino acids. Unmatched junction bases numbered 12, after V lost 4 bases and J lost 6 bases. CDR3 in DNA: TGCGCCAGCAGCCGGTGGGGGACTAGCCCTTCCCCCGGGGAGCTGTTTTTT. Protein: CASSRWGTSPSPGELFF.

The chain uses TRBV4-1 and TRBJ1-2, with D tentatively TRBD1 (5 bases). V was shortened by 1 base and J by 3 bases, with 12 bases between the two germline ends. This CDR3 is 15 amino acids long. Looked up from germline, CDR1 is MGHRA and CDR2 is YSYEKL. CDR3 nucleotide sequence: TGCGCCAGCAGCCAAGGGGCAGGGAGGGACTATGGCTACACCTTC. This sequence encodes CASSQGAGRDYGYTF.

The chain couples TRBV2 to TRBJ2-7; unclear D gene. With 10 bases removed from V and 8 bases from J, the gap between germline ends came to 15 bases. Germline CDR1 reads SNHLY; CDR2 reads FYNNEI. The CDR3 is 11 amino acids. The CDR3 DNA reads as TGTGCCACCAGAAATTACCAGCAGCAGTACTTC. The encoded protein is CATRNYQQQYF.

V usage is TRBV15 and J usage is TRBJ2-6; TRBD1 might be the D (6 bases). The germline V and J ends were trimmed by 7 bases and 0 bases, with 13 bases remaining between them. CDR3 length equals 16 residues. Germline V gene lookup returns CDR1 LNHNV and CDR2 YYDKDF (reference sequence). This chain's CDR3 is CATTQGQISGANVLTF. The CDR3 DNA reads as TGTGCCACCACCCAAGGACAGATCTCTGGGGCCAACGTCCTGACTTTC.

The chain couples TRBV5-1 to TRBJ1-2; 7 bases are a match to TRBD1. Unmatched junction bases numbered 8, after V lost 5 bases and J lost 4 bases. The germline V gene has CDR1 SGHRS and CDR2 YFSETQ. The CDR3 runs to 14 residues. CDR3 sequence reads: CASRGGTASYGYTF. In DNA, the CDR3 is TGCGCCAGCAGGGGGGGGACAGCATCCTATGGCTACACCTTC.

In its sample, this clone was seen once. The V and J genes are TRBV7-2 and TRBJ2-2, with 10 bases identical to TRBD1. After removal of 5 bases from V and 6 bases from J, the junction contained 6 bases not matched to a gene. This CDR3 comprises 15 residues. Germline V CDR1 and CDR2: SGHTA, FQGNSA. CDR3 in DNA: TGTGCCAGCAGCCTCGGGACAGGGGAATCCGGGGAGCTGTTTTTT. This sequence encodes CASSLGTGESGELFF.

The V gene is TRBV5-1, the J gene TRBJ1-1, with D unresolved. CDR3 length equals 16 residues. The V end was cut by 5 bases, the J end by 1 base, with 18 bases between. The germline gives CDR1 SGHRS, CDR2 YFSETQ. CDR3 bases: TGCGCCAGCAGGTGGGCGTTGGGCCGAGGGAACACTGAAGCTTTCTTT. This encodes CASRWALGRGNTEAFF.

This rearrangement joins TRBV11-2 to TRBJ2-7; D not certain. Germline V CDR1 and CDR2: SGHAT, FQNNGV. Trimming left V 1 base short and J 5 bases short, with 3 bases between. The CDR3 is made up of 11 amino acids. The CDR3 region is CASSLGNEQYF. The CDR3 region has the DNA TGTGCCAGCAGCTTAGGAAACGAGCAGTACTTC.

The chain recombines TRBV4-1 with TRBJ2-3, with TRBD2 identical over 11 bases. The J segment lost 4 bases and the V segment lost 2 bases, leaving 2 bases of the junction unmatched. The CDR3 contains 15 residues. Germline loops: CDR1 MGHRA, CDR2 YSYEKL. CDR3: CASSQLSGGADTQYF. The CDR3 DNA reads TGCGCCAGCAGCCAACTTAGCGGGGGGGCAGATACGCAGTATTTT.

The chain is built from TRBV5-1 and TRBJ1-5; D gene ambiguous. There are 13 residues in the CDR3. V shed 5 bases and J shed 3 bases, with 9 bases lying between them. The germline V gene encodes CDR1 SGHRS and CDR2 YFSETQ. The CDR3 DNA reads as TGCGCCAGCAGGACGGCGATCAATCAGCCCCAGCATTTT. It yields the protein CASRTAINQPQHF.

The chain joins TRBV4-3 to TRBJ1-4; D ambiguous. In germline, CDR1 is LGHNA, CDR2 YSLEER. Trimming removed 0 bases at V and 8 bases at J, with 13 bases between. The CDR3 consists of 15 residues. Here the CDR3 reads CASSQDPWKREKLFF. The CDR3 bases are TGCGCCAGCAGCCAAGATCCCTGGAAACGAGAAAAACTGTTTTTT.

The genes are TRBV28 and TRBJ1-5; 7 nucleotides align to TRBD1. CDR1 is MDHEN and CDR2 is SYDVKM in the germline V gene. V shed 7 bases and J 4 bases; nucleotides not matched to a gene: 10. The CDR3 runs 15 residues. DNA of the CDR3: TGTGCCAGCATGACCCGGGACAGACATAATCAGCCCCAGCATTTT. Its translation is CASMTRDRHNQPQHF.